This TCR beta chain emerged from a study of blood T cells in healthy people across ages. Study findings and constraints: Roughly linear declines in TCR beta diversity per million T cells occurred with age. A strong correlation between TCR beta diversity and naive T cell percentage was seen.

As concerns this clonotype: Its target is unknown.

A second roughly 6 to 12 cycle PCR used barcoded and J-beta primers. One entry per CDR3 protein, called by TCRdb with MiXCR from the 5' RACE reads. This table has approximately 1.5 million distinct CDR3 sequences, 40% to 45% appearing once. Researchers collected roughly 9.8 milliliters of peripheral blood from every single donor. The total RNA that was extracted per sample amounted to at least 6 micrograms. The sample consisted of blood. The sequence came from a woman under 30 in good health.

For the CDR3, the DNA is TGTGCCTGGAGTGAGGGCAGCGCAGAGACCCAGTACTTC. It yields the protein CAWSEGSAETQYF. V gene TRBV30 combines with J gene TRBJ2-5; D is uncertain. Trimming took off 1 base at V and 4 bases at J, with 10 bases between the two ends. The CDR3 is made up of 13 amino acids. The V gene's germline CDR1 is GTSNPN and CDR2 SVGIG (reference sequence).